The sequence of this T cell receptor (beta chain) was determined in a study of beta chain features in type 1 diabetes. Findings and limits, study-wide: Fewer junction insertions and more nucleotide deletions appeared in type 1 diabetes patients.

V lost 0 bases, J lost 4 bases, and 9 bases lay in between. This CDR3 spans 15 amino acids. Per germline, CDR1 SEHNR and CDR2 FQNEAQ (reference sequence). This clone occurred a few times. Its target is not known. Sequenced material consisted of expressed TCRB transcripts (all of the isolated RNA was reverse transcribed). Produced via immunoSEQ multiplex PCR; TCRdb's table is partial and in-frame only. The data hold fewer than 350,000 clones, with about 8.5% observed a single time. The receptor comes from a woman aged 18-29 years in good health. The chain recombines TRBV7-9 with TRBJ1-4; D is ambiguous. Sequenced material: central memory CD4+ T cells from blood. This chain's CDR3 is CASSLAGWDNEKLFF. CDR3 nucleotide sequence: TGTGCCAGCAGCTTAGCCGGTTGGGATAATGAAAAACTGTTTTTT.